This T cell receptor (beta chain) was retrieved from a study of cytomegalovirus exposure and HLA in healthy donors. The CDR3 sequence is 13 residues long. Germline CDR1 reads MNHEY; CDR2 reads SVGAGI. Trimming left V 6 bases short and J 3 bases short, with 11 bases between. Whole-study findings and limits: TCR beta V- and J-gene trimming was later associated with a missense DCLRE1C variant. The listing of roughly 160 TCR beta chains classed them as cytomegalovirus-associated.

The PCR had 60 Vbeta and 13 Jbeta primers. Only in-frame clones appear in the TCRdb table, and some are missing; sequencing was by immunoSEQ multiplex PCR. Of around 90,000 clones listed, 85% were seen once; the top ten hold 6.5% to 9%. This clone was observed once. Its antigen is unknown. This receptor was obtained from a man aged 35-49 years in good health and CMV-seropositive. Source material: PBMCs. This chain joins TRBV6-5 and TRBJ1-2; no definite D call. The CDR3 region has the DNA TGTGCCAGCAGGCGGGCAGGCCACTATGGCTACACCTTC. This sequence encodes CASRRAGHYGYTF.